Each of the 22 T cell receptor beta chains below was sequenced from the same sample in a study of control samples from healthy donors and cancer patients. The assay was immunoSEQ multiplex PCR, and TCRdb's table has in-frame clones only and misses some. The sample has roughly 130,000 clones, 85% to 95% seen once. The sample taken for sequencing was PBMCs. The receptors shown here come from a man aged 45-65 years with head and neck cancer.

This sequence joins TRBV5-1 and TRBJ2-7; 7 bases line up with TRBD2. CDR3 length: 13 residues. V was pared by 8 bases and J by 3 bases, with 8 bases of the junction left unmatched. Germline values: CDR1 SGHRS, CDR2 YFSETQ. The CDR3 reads CARSGNQGYEQYF. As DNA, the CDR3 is TGCGCCAGAAGCGGGAATCAGGGCTACGAGCAGTACTTC.

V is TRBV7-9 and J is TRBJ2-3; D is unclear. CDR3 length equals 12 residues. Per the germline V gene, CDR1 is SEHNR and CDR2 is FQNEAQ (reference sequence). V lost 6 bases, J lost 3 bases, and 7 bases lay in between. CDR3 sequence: CASRITTDTQYF. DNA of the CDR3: TGTGCCAGCAGGATTACAACAGATACGCAGTATTTT. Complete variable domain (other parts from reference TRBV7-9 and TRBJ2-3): DTGVSQNPRHKITKRGQNVTFRCDPISEHNRLYWYRQTLGQGPEFLTYFQNEAQLEKSRLLSDRFSAERPKGSFSTLEIQRTEQGDSAMYLCASRITTDTQYFGPGTRLTVL.

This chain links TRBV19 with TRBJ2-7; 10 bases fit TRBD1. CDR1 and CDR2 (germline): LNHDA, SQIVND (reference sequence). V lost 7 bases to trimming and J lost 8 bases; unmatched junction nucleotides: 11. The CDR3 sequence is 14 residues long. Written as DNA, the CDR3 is TGTGCCAGTAATACTGGACAGGGGGTTACGAAGCAGTACTTC. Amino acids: CASNTGQGVTKQYF.

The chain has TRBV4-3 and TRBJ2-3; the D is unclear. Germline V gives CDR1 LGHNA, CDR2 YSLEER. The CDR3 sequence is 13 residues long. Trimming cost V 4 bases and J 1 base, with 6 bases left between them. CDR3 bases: TGCGCCAGCAGCCGAGTCCGCACAGATACGCAGTATTTT. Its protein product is CASSRVRTDTQYF.

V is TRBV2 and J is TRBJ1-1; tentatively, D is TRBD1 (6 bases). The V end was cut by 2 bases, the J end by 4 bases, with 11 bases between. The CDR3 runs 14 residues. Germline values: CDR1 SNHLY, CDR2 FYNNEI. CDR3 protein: CASSENRVGTEAFF. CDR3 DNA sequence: TGTGCCAGCAGTGAAAACAGGGTGGGCACTGAAGCTTTCTTT.

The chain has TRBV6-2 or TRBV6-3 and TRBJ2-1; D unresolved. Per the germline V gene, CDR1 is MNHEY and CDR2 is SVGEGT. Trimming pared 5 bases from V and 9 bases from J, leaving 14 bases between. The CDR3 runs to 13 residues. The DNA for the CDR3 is TGTGCCAGCAGTCTATCGATGGTGGGTGAGCAGTTCTTC. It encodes CASSLSMVGEQFF.

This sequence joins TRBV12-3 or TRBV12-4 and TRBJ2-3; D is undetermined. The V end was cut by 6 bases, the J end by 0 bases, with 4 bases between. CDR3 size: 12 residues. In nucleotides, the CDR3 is TGTGCCAGCAGCACTAGCACAGATACGCAGTATTTT. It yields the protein CASSTSTDTQYF.

In DNA, the CDR3 is TGTGCCATCAGTGATGGCCCGGGACAGGGCAGTGAGACCCAGTACTTC. This codes for CAISDGPGQGSETQYF. The V and J genes are TRBV10-3 and TRBJ2-5; 9 positions agree with TRBD1. CDR1 and CDR2 from the germline V gene are ENHRY and SYGVKD. Unmatched junction bases numbered 10, after V lost 3 bases and J lost 5 bases. CDR3 length: 16 residues.

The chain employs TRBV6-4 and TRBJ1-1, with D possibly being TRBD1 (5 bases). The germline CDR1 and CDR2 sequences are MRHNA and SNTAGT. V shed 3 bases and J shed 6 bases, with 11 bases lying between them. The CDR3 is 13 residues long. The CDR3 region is CASSEGEGAEAFF. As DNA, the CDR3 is TGTGCCAGCAGTGAGGGGGAAGGTGCTGAAGCTTTCTTT.

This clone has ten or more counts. CDR3 protein: CASSQEWTENEQFF. The CDR3 nucleotides are TGCGCCAGCAGCCAAGAGTGGACAGAAAATGAGCAGTTCTTC. This chain connects TRBV4-1 to TRBJ2-1; D might be TRBD1 (6 bases). V gave up 0 bases and J gave up 7 bases, with 10 bases separating them. Per the germline V gene, CDR1 is MGHRA and CDR2 is YSYEKL. This CDR3 comprises 14 residues.

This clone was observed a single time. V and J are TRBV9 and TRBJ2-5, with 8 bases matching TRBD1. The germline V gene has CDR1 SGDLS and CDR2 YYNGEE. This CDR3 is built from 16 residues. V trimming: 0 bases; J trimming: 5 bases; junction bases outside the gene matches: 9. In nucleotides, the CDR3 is TGTGCCAGCAGCGTAGATCCGGGGACAGGTGGGGAGACCCAGTACTTC. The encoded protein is CASSVDPGTGGETQYF. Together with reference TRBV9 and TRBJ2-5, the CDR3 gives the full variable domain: DSGVTQTPKHLITATGQRVTLRCSPRSGDLSVYWYQQSLDQGLQFLIQYYNGEERAKGNILERFSAQQFPDLHSELNLSSLELGDSALYFCASSVDPGTGGETQYFGPGTRLLVL.

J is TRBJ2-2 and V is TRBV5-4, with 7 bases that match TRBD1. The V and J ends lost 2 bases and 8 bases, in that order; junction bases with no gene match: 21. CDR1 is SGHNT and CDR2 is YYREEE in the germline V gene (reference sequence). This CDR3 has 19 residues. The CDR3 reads CASSFAPTGNPTLQGELFF. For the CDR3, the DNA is TGTGCCAGCAGCTTCGCACCGACAGGGAATCCTACTTTGCAGGGGGAGCTGTTTTTT.

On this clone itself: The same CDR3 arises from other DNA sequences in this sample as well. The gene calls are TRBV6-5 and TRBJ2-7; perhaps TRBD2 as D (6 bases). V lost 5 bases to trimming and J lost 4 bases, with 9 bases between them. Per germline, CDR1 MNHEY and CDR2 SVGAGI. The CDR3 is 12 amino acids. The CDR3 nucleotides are TGTGCCAGCAGTAGAGGAGGGTACGAGCAGTACTTC. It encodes CASSRGGYEQYF.

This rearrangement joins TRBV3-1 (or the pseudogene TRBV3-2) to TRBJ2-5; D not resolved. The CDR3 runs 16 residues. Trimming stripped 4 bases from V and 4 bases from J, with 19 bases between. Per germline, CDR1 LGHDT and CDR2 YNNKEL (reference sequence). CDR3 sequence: CASSPGRLGYGETQYF. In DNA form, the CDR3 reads TGTGCCAGCAGCCCCGGTCGGCTCGGTTATGGAGAGACCCAGTACTTC.

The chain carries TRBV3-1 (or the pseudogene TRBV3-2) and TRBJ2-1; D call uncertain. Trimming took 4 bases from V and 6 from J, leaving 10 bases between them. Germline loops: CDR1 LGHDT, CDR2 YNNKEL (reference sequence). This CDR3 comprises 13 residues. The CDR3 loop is CASSRVATNEQFF. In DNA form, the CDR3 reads TGTGCCAGCAGCCGGGTCGCTACCAATGAGCAGTTCTTC.

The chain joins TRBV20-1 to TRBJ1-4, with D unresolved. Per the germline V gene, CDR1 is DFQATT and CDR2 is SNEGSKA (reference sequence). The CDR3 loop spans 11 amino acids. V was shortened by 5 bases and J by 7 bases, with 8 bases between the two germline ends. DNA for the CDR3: TGCAGTGCTGCGTTAGGTGAAAAACTGTTTTTT. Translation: CSAALGEKLFF.

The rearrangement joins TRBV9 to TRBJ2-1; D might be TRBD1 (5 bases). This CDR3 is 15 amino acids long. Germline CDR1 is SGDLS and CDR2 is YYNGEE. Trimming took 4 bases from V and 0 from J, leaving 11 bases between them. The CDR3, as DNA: TGTGCCAGCAGCACCCAGGGCAGCTCCTACAATGAGCAGTTCTTC. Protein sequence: CASSTQGSSYNEQFF.

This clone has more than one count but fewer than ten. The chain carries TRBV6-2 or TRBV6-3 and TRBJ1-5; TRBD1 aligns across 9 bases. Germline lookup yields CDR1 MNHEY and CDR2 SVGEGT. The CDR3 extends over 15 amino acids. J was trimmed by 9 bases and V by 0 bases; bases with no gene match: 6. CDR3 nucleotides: TGTGCCAGCAGTTACTCGGGACAGGGAGGATCGCCCCAGCATTTT. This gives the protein CASSYSGQGGSPQHF.

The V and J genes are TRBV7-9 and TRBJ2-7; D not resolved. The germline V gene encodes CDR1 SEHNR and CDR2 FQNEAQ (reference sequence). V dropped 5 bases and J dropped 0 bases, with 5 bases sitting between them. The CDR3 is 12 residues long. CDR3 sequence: CASSLGSYEQYF. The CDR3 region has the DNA TGTGCCAGCAGCCTCGGCTCCTACGAGCAGTACTTC.

In DNA form, the CDR3 reads TGTGCCAGCAGCGTAGATGGGGGTTTTAGCACAGATACGCAGTATTTT. Translating it yields CASSVDGGFSTDTQYF. V gene TRBV9 combines with J gene TRBJ2-3; perhaps D is TRBD1 or TRBD2 (5 bases each). The CDR3 runs to 16 residues. Per germline, CDR1 SGDLS and CDR2 YYNGEE. Trimming stripped 0 bases from V and 0 bases from J, with 11 bases between.

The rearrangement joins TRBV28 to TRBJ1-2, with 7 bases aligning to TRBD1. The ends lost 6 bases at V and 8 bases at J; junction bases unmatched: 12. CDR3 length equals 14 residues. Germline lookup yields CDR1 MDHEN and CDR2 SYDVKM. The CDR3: CASRPPTGLEGYTF. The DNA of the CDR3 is TGTGCCAGCAGACCACCGACAGGGCTAGAGGGCTACACCTTC.

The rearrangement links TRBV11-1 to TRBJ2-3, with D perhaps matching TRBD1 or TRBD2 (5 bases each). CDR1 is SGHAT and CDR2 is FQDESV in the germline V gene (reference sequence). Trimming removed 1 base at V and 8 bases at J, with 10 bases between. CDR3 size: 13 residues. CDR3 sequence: CASSLGGVGTQYF. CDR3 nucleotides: TGTGCCAGCAGCTTAGGAGGGGTGGGTACGCAGTATTTT.